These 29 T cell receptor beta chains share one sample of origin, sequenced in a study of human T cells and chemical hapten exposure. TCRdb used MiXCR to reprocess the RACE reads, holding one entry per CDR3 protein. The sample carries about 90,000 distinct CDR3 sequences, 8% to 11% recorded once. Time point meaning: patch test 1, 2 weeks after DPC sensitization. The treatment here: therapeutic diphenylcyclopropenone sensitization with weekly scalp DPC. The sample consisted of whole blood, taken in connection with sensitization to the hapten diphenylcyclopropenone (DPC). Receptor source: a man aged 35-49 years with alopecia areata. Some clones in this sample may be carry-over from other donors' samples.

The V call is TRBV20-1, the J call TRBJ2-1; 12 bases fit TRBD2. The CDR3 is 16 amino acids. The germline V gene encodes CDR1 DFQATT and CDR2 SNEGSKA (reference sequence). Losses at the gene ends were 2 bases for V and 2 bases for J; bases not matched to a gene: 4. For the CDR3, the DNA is TGCAGTGCTAGATTACTAGCGGGAGGTCCCTACAATGAGCAGTTCTTC. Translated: CSARLLAGGPYNEQFF.

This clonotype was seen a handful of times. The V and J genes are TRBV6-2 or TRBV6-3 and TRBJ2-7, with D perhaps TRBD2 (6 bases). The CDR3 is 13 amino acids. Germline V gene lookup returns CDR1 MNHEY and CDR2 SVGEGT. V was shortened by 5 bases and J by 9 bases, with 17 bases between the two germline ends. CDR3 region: CASSGSGTSGQYV. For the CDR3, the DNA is TGTGCCAGCAGTGGATCCGGGACTTCAGGGCAGTACGTC.

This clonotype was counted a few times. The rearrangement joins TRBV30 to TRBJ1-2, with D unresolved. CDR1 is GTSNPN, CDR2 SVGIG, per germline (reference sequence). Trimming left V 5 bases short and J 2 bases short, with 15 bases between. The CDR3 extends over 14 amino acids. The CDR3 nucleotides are TGTGCCTGGGGCCGGGCAGGCATGAACTATGGCTACACCTTC. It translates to CAWGRAGMNYGYTF.

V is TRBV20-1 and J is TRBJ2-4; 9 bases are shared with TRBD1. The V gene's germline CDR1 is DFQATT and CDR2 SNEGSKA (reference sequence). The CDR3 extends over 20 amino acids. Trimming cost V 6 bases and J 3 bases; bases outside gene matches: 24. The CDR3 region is CSATPYRGPLAPPGKNIQYF. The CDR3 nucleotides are TGCAGTGCCACACCTTACAGGGGGCCACTAGCCCCTCCGGGCAAAAACATTCAGTACTTC.

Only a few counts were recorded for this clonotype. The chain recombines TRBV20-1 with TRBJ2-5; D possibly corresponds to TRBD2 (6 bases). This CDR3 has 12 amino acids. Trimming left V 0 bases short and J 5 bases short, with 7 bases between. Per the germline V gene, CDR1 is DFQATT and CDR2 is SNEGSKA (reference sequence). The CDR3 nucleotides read TGCAGTGCTAGAGAGGGGAGGGAGACCCAGTACTTC. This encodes CSAREGRETQYF.

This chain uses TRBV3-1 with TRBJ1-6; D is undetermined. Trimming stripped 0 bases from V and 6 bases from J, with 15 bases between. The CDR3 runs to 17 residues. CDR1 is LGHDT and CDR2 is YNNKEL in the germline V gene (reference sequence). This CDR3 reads CASSQDRGSLGNSPLHF. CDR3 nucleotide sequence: TGTGCCAGCAGCCAAGATCGAGGGAGCCTCGGTAATTCACCCCTCCACTTT.

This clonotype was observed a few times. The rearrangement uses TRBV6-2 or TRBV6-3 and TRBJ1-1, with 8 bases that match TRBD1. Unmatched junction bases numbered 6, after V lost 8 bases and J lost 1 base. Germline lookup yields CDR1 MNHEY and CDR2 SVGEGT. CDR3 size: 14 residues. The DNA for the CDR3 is TGTGCCAGCTCACGGACAGGGACGAACACTGAAGCTTTCTTT. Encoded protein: CASSRTGTNTEAFF.

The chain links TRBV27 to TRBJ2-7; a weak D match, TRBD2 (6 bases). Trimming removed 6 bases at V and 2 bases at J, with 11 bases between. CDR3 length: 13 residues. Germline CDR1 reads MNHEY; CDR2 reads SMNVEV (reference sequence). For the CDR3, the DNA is TGTGCCAGCAGCCGCCGGGAGCCCTACGAGCAGTACTTC. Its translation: CASSRREPYEQYF.

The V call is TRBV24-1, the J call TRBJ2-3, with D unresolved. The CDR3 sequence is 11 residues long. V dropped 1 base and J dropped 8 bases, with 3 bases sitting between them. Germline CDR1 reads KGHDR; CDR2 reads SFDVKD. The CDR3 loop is CATSDFTTQYF. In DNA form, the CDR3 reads TGTGCCACCAGTGATTTCACTACGCAGTATTTT.

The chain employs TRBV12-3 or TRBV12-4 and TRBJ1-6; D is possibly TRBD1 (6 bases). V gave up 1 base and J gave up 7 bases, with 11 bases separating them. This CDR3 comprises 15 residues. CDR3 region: CASSLGGRGNSPLHF. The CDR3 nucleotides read TGTGCCAGCAGTTTAGGCGGCAGGGGAAATTCACCCCTCCACTTT.

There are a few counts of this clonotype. The CDR3 region has the DNA TGCAGTGCTAGAGTCAGGGGGCATCAGCCCCAGCATTTT. Its protein product is CSARVRGHQPQHF. The chain is built from TRBV20-1 and TRBJ1-5, with TRBD1 identical over 8 bases. V trimming: 1 base; J trimming: 5 bases; junction bases outside the gene matches: 1. The CDR3 has 13 amino acids. The germline gives CDR1 DFQATT, CDR2 SNEGSKA (reference sequence).

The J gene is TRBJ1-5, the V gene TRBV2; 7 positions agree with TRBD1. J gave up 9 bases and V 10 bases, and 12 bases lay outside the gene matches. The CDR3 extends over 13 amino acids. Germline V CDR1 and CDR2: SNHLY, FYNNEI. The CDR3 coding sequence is TGTGCCACTACGACAGGGCGCCTCCGGCCCCAGCATTTT. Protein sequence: CATTTGRLRPQHF.

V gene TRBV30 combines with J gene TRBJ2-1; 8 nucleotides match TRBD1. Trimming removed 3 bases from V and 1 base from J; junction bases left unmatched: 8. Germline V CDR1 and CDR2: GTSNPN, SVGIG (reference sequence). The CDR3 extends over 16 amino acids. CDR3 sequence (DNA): TGTGCCTGGAGGGGCTCCGGGACAGGTTCCTACAATGAGCAGTTCTTC. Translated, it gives CAWRGSGTGSYNEQFF.

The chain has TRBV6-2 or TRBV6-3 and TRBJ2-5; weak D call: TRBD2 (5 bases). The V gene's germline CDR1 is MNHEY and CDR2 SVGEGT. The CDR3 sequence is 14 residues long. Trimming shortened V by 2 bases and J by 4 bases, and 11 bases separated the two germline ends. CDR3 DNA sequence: TGTGCCAGCAGTTACCGGCCGGGGAGAGAGACCCAGTACTTC. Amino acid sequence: CASSYRPGRETQYF.

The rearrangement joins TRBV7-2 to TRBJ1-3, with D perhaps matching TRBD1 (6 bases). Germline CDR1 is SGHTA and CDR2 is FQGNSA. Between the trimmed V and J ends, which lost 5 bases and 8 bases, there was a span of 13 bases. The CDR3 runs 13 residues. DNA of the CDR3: TGTGCCAGCAGCCCCCCAGGGGAACACACCATATATTTT. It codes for CASSPPGEHTIYF.

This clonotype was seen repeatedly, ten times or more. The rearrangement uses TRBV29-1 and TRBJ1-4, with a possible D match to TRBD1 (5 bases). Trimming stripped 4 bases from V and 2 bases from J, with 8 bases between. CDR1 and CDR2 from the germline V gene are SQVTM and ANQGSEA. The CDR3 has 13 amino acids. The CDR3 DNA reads TGCAGCGTTGGGGGGAGGACTAATGAAAAACTGTTTTTT. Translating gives CSVGGRTNEKLFF.

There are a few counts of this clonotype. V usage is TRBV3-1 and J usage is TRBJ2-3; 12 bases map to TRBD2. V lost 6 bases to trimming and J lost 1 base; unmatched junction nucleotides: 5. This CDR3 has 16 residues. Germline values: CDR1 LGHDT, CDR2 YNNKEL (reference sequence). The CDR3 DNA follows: TGTGCCAGCAGTCTTCGGACTAGCGGGGGCACAGATACGCAGTATTTT. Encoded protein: CASSLRTSGGTDTQYF.

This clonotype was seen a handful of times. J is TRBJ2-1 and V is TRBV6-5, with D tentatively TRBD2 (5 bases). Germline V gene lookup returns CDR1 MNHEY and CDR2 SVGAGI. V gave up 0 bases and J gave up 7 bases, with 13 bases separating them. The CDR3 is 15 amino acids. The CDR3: CASSYSAGRGNEQFF. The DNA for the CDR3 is TGTGCCAGCAGTTACTCCGCCGGACGGGGAAATGAGCAGTTCTTC.

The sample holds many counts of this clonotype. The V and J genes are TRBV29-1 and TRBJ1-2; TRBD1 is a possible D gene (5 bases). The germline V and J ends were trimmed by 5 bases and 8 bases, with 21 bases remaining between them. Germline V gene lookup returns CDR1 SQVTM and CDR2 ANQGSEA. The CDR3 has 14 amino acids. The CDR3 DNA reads TGCAGCGTTTCGTCGGGGGTAAAGGTGGAAGGCTACACCTTC. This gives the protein CSVSSGVKVEGYTF.

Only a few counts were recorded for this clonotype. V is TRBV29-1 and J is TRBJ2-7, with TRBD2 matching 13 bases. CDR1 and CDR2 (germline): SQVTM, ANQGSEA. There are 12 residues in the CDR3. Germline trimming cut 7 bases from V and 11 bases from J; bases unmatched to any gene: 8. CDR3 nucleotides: TGCAGCGCTCGAGGACTAGCGGGAGAGAAGTACGTC. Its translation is CSARGLAGEKYV.

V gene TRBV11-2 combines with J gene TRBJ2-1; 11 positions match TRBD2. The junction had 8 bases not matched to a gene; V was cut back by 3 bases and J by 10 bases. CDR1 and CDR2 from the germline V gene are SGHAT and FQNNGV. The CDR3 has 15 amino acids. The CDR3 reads CASSFAVAGGGEQFF. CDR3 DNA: TGTGCCAGCAGCTTCGCAGTAGCGGGAGGGGGAGAGCAGTTCTTC.

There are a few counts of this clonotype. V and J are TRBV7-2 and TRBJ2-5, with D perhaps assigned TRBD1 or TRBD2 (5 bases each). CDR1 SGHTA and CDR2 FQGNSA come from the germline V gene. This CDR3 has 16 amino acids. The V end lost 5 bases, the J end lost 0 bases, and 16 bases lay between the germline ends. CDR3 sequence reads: CASSPRGRADQETQYF. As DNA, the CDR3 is TGTGCCAGCAGCCCACGGGGCCGAGCGGACCAAGAGACCCAGTACTTC.

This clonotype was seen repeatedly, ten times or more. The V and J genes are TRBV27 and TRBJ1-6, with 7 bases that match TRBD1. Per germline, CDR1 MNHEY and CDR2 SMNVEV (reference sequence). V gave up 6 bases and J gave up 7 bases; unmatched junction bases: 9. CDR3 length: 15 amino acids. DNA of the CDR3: TGTGCCAGCAGACGCGAGGGGGCGGAGAATTCACCCCTCCACTTT. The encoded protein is CASRREGAENSPLHF.

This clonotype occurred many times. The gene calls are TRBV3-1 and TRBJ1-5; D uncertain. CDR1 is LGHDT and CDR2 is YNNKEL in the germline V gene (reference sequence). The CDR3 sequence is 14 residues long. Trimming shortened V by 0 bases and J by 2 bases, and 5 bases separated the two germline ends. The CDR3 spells CASSQDPGNQPQHF. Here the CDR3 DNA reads TGTGCCAGCAGCCAAGACCCGGGCAATCAGCCCCAGCATTTT.

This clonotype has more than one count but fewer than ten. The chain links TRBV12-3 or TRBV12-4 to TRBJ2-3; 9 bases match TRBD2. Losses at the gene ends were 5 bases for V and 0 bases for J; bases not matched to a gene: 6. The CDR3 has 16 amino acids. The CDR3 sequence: CASSRRLAASTDTQYF. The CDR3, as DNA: TGTGCCAGCAGTCGCAGACTAGCGGCTAGCACAGATACGCAGTATTTT.

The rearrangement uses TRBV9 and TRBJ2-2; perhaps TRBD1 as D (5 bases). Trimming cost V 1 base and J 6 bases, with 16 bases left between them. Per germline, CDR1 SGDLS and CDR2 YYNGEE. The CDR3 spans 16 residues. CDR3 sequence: CASSVRGDSSAGELFF. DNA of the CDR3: TGTGCCAGCAGCGTAAGGGGCGACTCTTCTGCCGGGGAGCTGTTTTTT.

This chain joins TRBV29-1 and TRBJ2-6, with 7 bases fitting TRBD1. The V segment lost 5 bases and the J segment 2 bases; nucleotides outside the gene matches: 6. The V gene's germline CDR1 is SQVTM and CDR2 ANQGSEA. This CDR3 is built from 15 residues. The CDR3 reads CSVSPGGPGANVLTF. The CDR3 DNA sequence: TGCAGCGTTTCCCCAGGGGGACCTGGGGCCAACGTCCTGACTTTC.

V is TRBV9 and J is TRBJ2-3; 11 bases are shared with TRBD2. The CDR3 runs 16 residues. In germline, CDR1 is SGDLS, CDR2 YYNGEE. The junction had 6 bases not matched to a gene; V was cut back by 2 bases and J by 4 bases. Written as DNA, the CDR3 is TGTGCCAGCAGCGTTCACATAGCGGGAGGGCCAGATACGCAGTATTTT. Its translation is CASSVHIAGGPDTQYF.

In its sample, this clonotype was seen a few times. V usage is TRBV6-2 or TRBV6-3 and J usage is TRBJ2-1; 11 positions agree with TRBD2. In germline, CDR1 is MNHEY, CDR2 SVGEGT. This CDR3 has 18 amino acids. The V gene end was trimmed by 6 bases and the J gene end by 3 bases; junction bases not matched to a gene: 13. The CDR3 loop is CASSRTKAGTSGYNEQFF. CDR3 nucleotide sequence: TGTGCCAGCAGCCGAACTAAAGCCGGGACTAGCGGCTACAATGAGCAGTTCTTC.